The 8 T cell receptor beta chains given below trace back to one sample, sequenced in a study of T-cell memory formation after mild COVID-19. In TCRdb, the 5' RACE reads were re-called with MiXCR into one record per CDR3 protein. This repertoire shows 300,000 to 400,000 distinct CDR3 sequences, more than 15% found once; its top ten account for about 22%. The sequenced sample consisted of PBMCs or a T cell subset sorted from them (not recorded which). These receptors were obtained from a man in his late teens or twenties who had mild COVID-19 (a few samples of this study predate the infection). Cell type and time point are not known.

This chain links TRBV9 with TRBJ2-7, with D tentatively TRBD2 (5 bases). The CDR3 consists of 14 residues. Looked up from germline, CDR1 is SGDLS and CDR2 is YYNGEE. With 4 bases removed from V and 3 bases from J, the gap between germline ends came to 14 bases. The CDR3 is CASSTRGLFYEQYF. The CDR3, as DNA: TGTGCCAGCAGCACCCGCGGACTTTTCTACGAGCAGTACTTC. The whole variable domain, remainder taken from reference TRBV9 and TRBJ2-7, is DSGVTQTPKHLITATGQRVTLRCSPRSGDLSVYWYQQSLDQGLQFLIQYYNGEERAKGNILERFSAQQFPDLHSELNLSSLELGDSALYFCASSTRGLFYEQYFGPGTRLTVT.

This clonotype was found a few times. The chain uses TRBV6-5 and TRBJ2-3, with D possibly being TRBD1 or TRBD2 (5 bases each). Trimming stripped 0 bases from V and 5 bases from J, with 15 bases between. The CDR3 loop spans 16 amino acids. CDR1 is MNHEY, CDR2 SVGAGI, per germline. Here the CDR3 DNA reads TGTGCCAGCAGTTACTCGTGGGACGTCGGGAAAGATACGCAGTATTTT. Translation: CASSYSWDVGKDTQYF.

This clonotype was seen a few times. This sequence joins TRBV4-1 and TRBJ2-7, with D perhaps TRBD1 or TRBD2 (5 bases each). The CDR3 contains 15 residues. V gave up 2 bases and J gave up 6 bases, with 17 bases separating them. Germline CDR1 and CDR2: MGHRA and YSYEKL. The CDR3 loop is CASSQNSPAGAEQYF. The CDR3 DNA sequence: TGCGCCAGCAGCCAAAATTCCCCCGCCGGGGCCGAGCAGTACTTC.

The CDR3 reads CASSLRDGTDYGYTF. The CDR3 coding sequence is TGTGCCAGCAGTTTGCGTGACGGGACAGACTATGGCTACACCTTC. The rearrangement joins TRBV28 to TRBJ1-2, with 7 positions matching TRBD1. The junction had 7 bases not matched to a gene; V was cut back by 3 bases and J by 3 bases. This CDR3 has 15 residues. Germline V gene data show CDR1 as MDHEN and CDR2 as SYDVKM.

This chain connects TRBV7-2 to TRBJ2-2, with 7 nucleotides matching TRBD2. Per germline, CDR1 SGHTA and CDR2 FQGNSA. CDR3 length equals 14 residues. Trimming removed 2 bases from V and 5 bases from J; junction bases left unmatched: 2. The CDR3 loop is CASSLWGGTGELFF. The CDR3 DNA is TGTGCCAGCAGCTTATGGGGGGGGACCGGGGAGCTGTTTTTT.

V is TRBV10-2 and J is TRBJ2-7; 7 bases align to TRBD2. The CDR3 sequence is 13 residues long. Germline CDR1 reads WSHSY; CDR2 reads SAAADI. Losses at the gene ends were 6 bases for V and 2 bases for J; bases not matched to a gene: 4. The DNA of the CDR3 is TGCGCCAGCAGGCCTAGCGGTCCCTACGAGCAGTACTTC. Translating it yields CASRPSGPYEQYF.

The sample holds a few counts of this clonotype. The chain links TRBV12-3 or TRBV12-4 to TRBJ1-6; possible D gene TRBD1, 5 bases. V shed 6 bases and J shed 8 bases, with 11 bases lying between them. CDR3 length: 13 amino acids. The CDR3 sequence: CASSGAPHSPLHF. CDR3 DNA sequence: TGTGCCAGCAGCGGGGCCCCTCATTCACCCCTCCACTTT.

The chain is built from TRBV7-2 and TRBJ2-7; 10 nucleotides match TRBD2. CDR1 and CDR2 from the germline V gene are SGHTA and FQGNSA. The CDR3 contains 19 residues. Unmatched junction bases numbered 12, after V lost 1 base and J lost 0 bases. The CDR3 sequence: CASSLVAPQSGGVSYEQYF. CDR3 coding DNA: TGTGCCAGCAGCTTAGTCGCCCCCCAAAGCGGGGGGGTCTCCTACGAGCAGTACTTC.